These 10 T cell receptor beta chains came from one sample sequenced in a study of blood T cell repertoires in COVID-19. Generated by immunoSEQ multiplex PCR, the TCRdb table keeps only in-frame clones and is missing some. This table has around 160,000 clones, approximately 88% appearing once. Sequencing was performed on PBMCs or T cells enriched from blood (not recorded which). The receptors were sampled from a woman between 55 and 75 years old who had recovered from COVID-19.

The chain joins TRBV5-1 to TRBJ1-2; maybe TRBD1 (6 bases). Germline CDR1 reads SGHRS; CDR2 reads YFSETQ. The V gene lost 4 bases and the J gene lost 4 bases, with 20 bases spanning the gap. The CDR3 is 16 amino acids. The CDR3 region has the DNA TGCGCCAGCAGCCCTGGACAGACCGCTAGTAGCTATGGCTACACCTTC. This codes for CASSPGQTASSYGYTF.

This chain connects TRBV6-1 to TRBJ2-1, with 10 bases that match TRBD2. Trimming cost V 1 base and J 3 bases; bases outside gene matches: 6. The CDR3 covers 17 residues. Germline V gene data show CDR1 as MNHNS and CDR2 as SASEGT. The DNA of the CDR3 is TGTGCCAGCAGTGAAGTGGGACTAGCGCCTTTCTACAATGAGCAGTTCTTC. Protein: CASSEVGLAPFYNEQFF.

This chain connects TRBV2 to TRBJ2-7; 7 bases map to TRBD2. Per germline, CDR1 SNHLY and CDR2 FYNNEI. The CDR3 extends over 16 amino acids. J lost 0 bases, V lost 8 bases, and 13 bases had no gene match. The CDR3 reads CASGRTRGGNSYEQYF. The CDR3 bases are TGTGCCAGCGGTCGTACCCGCGGGGGTAACTCCTACGAGCAGTACTTC.

The V and J genes are TRBV7-9 and TRBJ1-1, with 7 bases that match TRBD1. The CDR3 runs 14 residues. V dropped 5 bases and J dropped 7; count of bases not matched to a gene: 10. CDR1 SEHNR and CDR2 FQNEAQ come from the germline V gene (reference sequence). The CDR3 DNA is TGTGCCAGCAGCCTTTTCAGGGGGGCGGATGAAGCTTTCTTT. As protein: CASSLFRGADEAFF.

This rearrangement joins TRBV7-2 to TRBJ2-7; 10 bases fit TRBD1. V lost 5 bases, J lost 2 bases, and 6 bases stayed unmatched. CDR1 and CDR2 from the germline V gene are SGHTA and FQGNSA. This CDR3 spans 15 amino acids. CDR3 sequence: CASSPRQGAAYEQYF. In nucleotides, the CDR3 is TGTGCCAGCAGCCCTAGACAGGGGGCGGCCTACGAGCAGTACTTC. Using reference TRBV7-2 and TRBJ2-7 for the parts outside the CDR3, the full variable domain is GAGVSQSPSNKVTEKGKDVELRCDPISGHTALYWYRQSLGQGLEFLIYFQGNSAPDKSGLPSDRFSAERTGGSVSTLTIQRTQQEDSAVYLCASSPRQGAAYEQYFGPGTRLTVT.

The rearrangement uses TRBV2 and TRBJ2-7; TRBD1 might be the D (5 bases). Between the trimmed V and J ends, which lost 4 bases and 6 bases, there was a span of 7 bases. Germline assignment: CDR1 SNHLY and CDR2 FYNNEI. CDR3 length equals 11 residues. CDR3 DNA: TGTGCCAGCAGTGGACAGTTCGAGCAGTACTTC. Amino acids: CASSGQFEQYF.

The chain has TRBV7-2 and TRBJ2-1, with 7 bases identical to TRBD1. V lost 2 bases and J lost 2; bases outside the gene matches: 6. This CDR3 region has 16 residues. Germline lookup yields CDR1 SGHTA and CDR2 FQGNSA. The CDR3 DNA reads as TGTGCCAGCAGCTTATCGGACAGGTTCCCCTACAATGAGCAGTTCTTC. Amino acids: CASSLSDRFPYNEQFF.

V and J are TRBV3-1 (or the pseudogene TRBV3-2) and TRBJ1-2; tentatively, D is TRBD1 (5 bases). CDR1 LGHDT and CDR2 YNNKEL come from the germline V gene (reference sequence). CDR3 size: 14 residues. V was cut by 0 bases and J by 5 bases, with 10 bases left in between. DNA for the CDR3: TGTGCCAGCAGCCAAGAGGGGCGGTATTATGGCTACACCTTC. Its translation is CASSQEGRYYGYTF.

The CDR3 nucleotides read TGTGCCAGCAGGGGCATGGCAGGGGTTAGTGAAAAACTGTTTTTT. Translated: CASRGMAGVSEKLFF. The chain couples TRBV2 to TRBJ1-4, with TRBD1 as a possible D gene (6 bases). CDR3 length: 15 residues. Germline CDR1 is SNHLY and CDR2 is FYNNEI. Trimming removed 6 bases at V and 7 bases at J, with 18 bases between.

V usage is TRBV6-5 and J usage is TRBJ2-5; TRBD2 aligns across 9 bases. Trimming removed 0 bases from V and 5 bases from J; junction bases left unmatched: 7. The CDR3 is 16 residues long. Germline CDR1 and CDR2: MNHEY and SVGAGI. The CDR3 reads CASSYSSLAGRETQYF. The CDR3 nucleotides read TGTGCCAGCAGTTACTCGAGTCTAGCGGGGAGGGAGACCCAGTACTTC.